The 31 T cell receptor beta chains listed next were all sequenced from one sample in a study of OX40 agonist ivuxolimab in advanced cancers. Data came from immunoSEQ multiplex PCR; TCRdb stores just in-frame clones and leaves some out. The repertoire holds tens of thousands of clones, with about 88% as singletons. The sample was CD4+ or CD8+ T cells sorted from blood, taken in a trial of the OX40 agonist ivuxolimab. These receptors all stem from an adult with an advanced solid tumor such as melanoma, head and neck, liver or kidney cancer.

The chain uses TRBV27 and TRBJ2-5; D could derive from TRBD1 or TRBD2 (5 bases each). Per the germline V gene, CDR1 is MNHEY and CDR2 is SMNVEV (reference sequence). V was cut by 3 bases and J by 5 bases, with 13 bases left in between. The CDR3 covers 14 residues. The CDR3 reads CASSFRGAGETQYF. The CDR3 nucleotides read TGTGCCAGCAGTTTTCGAGGGGCCGGTGAGACCCAGTACTTC.

V and J are TRBV9 and TRBJ2-7; 7 bases align to TRBD1. Looked up from germline, CDR1 is SGDLS and CDR2 is YYNGEE. The CDR3 extends over 15 amino acids. V shed 2 bases, J shed 1 base, and the junction held 6 bases outside the gene matches. Here the CDR3 DNA reads TGTGCCAGCAGCGTCGAGCCGGGACAGTCCTACGAGCAGTACTTC. Protein product: CASSVEPGQSYEQYF. Full variable domain (outside the CDR3, taken from reference TRBV9 and TRBJ2-7): DSGVTQTPKHLITATGQRVTLRCSPRSGDLSVYWYQQSLDQGLQFLIQYYNGEERAKGNILERFSAQQFPDLHSELNLSSLELGDSALYFCASSVEPGQSYEQYFGPGTRLTVT.

The chain couples TRBV14 to TRBJ2-7; 9 positions agree with TRBD1. The J segment lost 5 bases and the V segment lost 1 base, leaving 9 bases of the junction unmatched. This CDR3 is built from 16 residues. Germline V lookup: CDR1 SGHDN, CDR2 FVKESK. CDR3 coding DNA: TGTGCCAGCAGCCAAGTTGGGGGGACAGGGATAGACGAGCAGTACTTC. It specifies CASSQVGGTGIDEQYF.

This chain links TRBV2 with TRBJ2-3; a weak D match, TRBD2 (6 bases). The CDR3 runs 19 residues. V lost 4 bases to trimming and J lost 2 bases, with 25 bases between them. Germline CDR1 reads SNHLY; CDR2 reads FYNNEI. CDR3 in amino acids: CASSVGGVRVSELTDTQYF. CDR3 DNA: TGTGCCAGCAGTGTCGGAGGGGTGCGGGTTTCGGAACTCACAGATACGCAGTATTTT.

The chain combines TRBV7-6 with TRBJ2-7; D is possibly TRBD1 (6 bases). The CDR3 contains 17 residues. In germline, CDR1 is SGHVS, CDR2 FNYEAQ. Trimming took off 1 base at V and 6 bases at J, with 22 bases between the two ends. The CDR3 coding sequence is TGTGCCAGCAGCTTAGACGCGCCACAGGGAACGGTCTCCGAGCAGTACTTC. Translating gives CASSLDAPQGTVSEQYF.

The chain is built from TRBV27 and TRBJ2-1; D is perhaps TRBD1 (6 bases). CDR3 size: 12 residues. Looked up from germline, CDR1 is MNHEY and CDR2 is SMNVEV (reference sequence). Trimming stripped 6 bases from V and 10 bases from J, with 13 bases between. The CDR3 DNA reads TGTGCCAGCAGACGACCCGGGACAGAGCAGTTCTTC. Translation gives CASRRPGTEQFF.

The V and J genes are TRBV13 and TRBJ2-1, with a weak D call TRBD2 (5 bases). Trimming left V 2 bases short and J 5 bases short, with 7 bases between. CDR3 length: 13 amino acids. The V gene's germline CDR1 is PRHDT and CDR2 FYEKMQ (reference sequence). CDR3 coding DNA: TGTGCCAGCAGCTTACCCGGGAACAATGAGCAGTTCTTC. Translating it yields CASSLPGNNEQFF.

This clone was picked up one time. The gene calls are TRBV27 and TRBJ2-2; a weak D match, TRBD2 (5 bases). This CDR3 contains 14 residues. Germline V CDR1 and CDR2: MNHEY, SMNVEV (reference sequence). V shed 6 bases and J shed 5 bases, with 13 bases lying between them. The CDR3: CASSQVGRTGELFF. DNA for the CDR3: TGTGCCAGCAGCCAGGTGGGGAGAACCGGGGAGCTGTTTTTT.

J is TRBJ2-7 and V is TRBV5-1; no firm D call. This CDR3 is built from 14 residues. Between the trimmed V and J ends, which lost 0 bases and 0 bases, there was a span of 7 bases. Germline-derived CDR1 and CDR2 are SGHRS and YFSETQ. The CDR3 sequence is CASSLAHVSYEQYF. In DNA form, the CDR3 reads TGCGCCAGCAGCTTGGCCCACGTCTCCTACGAGCAGTACTTC.

The V call is TRBV9, the J call TRBJ2-7; no firm D call. This CDR3 is built from 16 residues. The germline V gene encodes CDR1 SGDLS and CDR2 YYNGEE. Trimming pared 1 base from V and 0 bases from J, leaving 14 bases between. CDR3 in DNA: TGTGCCAGCAGCGTAAGCTTGGACGGTTTCTCCTACGAGCAGTACTTC. Residues: CASSVSLDGFSYEQYF.

This clone turned up a few times. The J gene is TRBJ1-1, the V gene TRBV30; D is undetermined. The V end was cut by 1 base, the J end by 7 bases, with 13 bases between. This CDR3 region has 13 residues. CDR1 and CDR2 (germline): GTSNPN, SVGIG (reference sequence). The CDR3 here is CAWSAIKDFEAFF. CDR3 sequence (DNA): TGTGCCTGGAGTGCCATTAAAGATTTTGAAGCTTTCTTT.

A single count supports this clone. The chain joins TRBV29-1 to TRBJ2-3, with D perhaps matching TRBD2 (6 bases). Trimming shortened V by 0 bases and J by 6 bases, and 7 bases separated the two germline ends. The CDR3 runs 12 residues. Germline lookup yields CDR1 SQVTM and CDR2 ANQGSEA. In DNA form, the CDR3 reads TGCAGCGTTGAAGAGGGGGGTGATACGCAGTATTTT. It codes for CSVEEGGDTQYF.

This CDR3 is CASSPPRGQISTDTQYF. The CDR3 nucleotides read TGCGCCAGCAGCCCCCCCCGAGGGCAGATTAGCACAGATACGCAGTATTTT. The chain joins TRBV4-1 to TRBJ2-3; D is perhaps TRBD2 (5 bases). CDR1 is MGHRA and CDR2 is YSYEKL in the germline V gene. This CDR3 is built from 17 residues. Trimming stripped 4 bases from V and 0 bases from J, with 17 bases between.

The genes are TRBV7-9 and TRBJ2-2, with D possibly matching TRBD1 (6 bases). The CDR3 spans 15 residues. Germline-derived CDR1 and CDR2 are SEHNR and FQNEAQ (reference sequence). The V and J ends lost 1 base and 6 bases respectively, with 12 bases between them. The CDR3 spells CASSLGGPGAGELFF. The CDR3, as DNA: TGTGCCAGCAGCTTAGGGGGGCCTGGCGCCGGGGAGCTGTTTTTT.

The CDR3 loop is CASSDPTSGKGSYNEQFF. The CDR3 DNA reads as TGTGCCAGCAGCGATCCAACTAGCGGGAAGGGCTCCTACAATGAGCAGTTCTTC. The rearrangement joins TRBV9 to TRBJ2-1, with 10 bases fitting TRBD2. This CDR3 is 18 amino acids long. From germline, CDR1 is SGDLS and CDR2 YYNGEE. The trim removed 3 bases at V and 0 bases at J, leaving 9 bases unmatched.

The chain is built from TRBV5-1 and TRBJ1-1, with a weak D call TRBD1 (5 bases). The CDR3 consists of 14 residues. Trimming removed 0 bases at V and 2 bases at J, with 8 bases between. Germline CDR1 SGHRS, CDR2 YFSETQ. Here the CDR3 DNA reads TGCGCCAGCAGCTTGGTCGGGGGTAACACTGAAGCTTTCTTT. The encoded protein is CASSLVGGNTEAFF.

The rearrangement uses TRBV7-3 and TRBJ2-1; 11 bases map to TRBD2. The CDR3 runs 16 residues. The germline V gene encodes CDR1 SGHTA and CDR2 FQGTGA. V lost 5 bases, J lost 4 bases, and 7 bases stayed unmatched. Here the CDR3 reads CASSLPLAGGYNEQFF. CDR3 in DNA: TGTGCCAGCAGCCTCCCCTTAGCGGGAGGGTACAATGAGCAGTTCTTC.

The rearrangement links TRBV18 to TRBJ2-1, with D perhaps given as TRBD1 or TRBD2 (6 bases each). CDR1 is KGHSH and CDR2 is LQKENI in the germline V gene. This CDR3 spans 12 amino acids. V was clipped by 11 bases and J by 2 bases, with 10 bases between them. CDR3 bases: TGTGCCGGGGGGCTAGCCTACAATGAGCAGTTCTTC. Protein product: CAGGLAYNEQFF.

The rearrangement joins TRBV5-4 to TRBJ1-2, with 11 bases matching TRBD1. The germline V gene has CDR1 SGHNT and CDR2 YYREEE (reference sequence). Losses at the gene ends were 3 bases for V and 3 bases for J; bases not matched to a gene: 13. The CDR3 spans 18 residues. The CDR3 loop reads CASSSLGEDRGLDYGYTF. The CDR3 nucleotides are TGTGCCAGCAGCTCCCTTGGAGAGGACAGGGGGCTAGACTATGGCTACACCTTC.

This chain joins TRBV11-2 and TRBJ1-1; 7 positions agree with TRBD1. The CDR3 totals 13 residues. CDR1 SGHAT and CDR2 FQNNGV come from the germline V gene. Germline trimming cut 4 bases from V and 8 bases from J; bases unmatched to any gene: 7. The CDR3: CASSSGQAIEAFF. In DNA form, the CDR3 reads TGTGCCAGCAGCTCAGGACAGGCAATAGAAGCTTTCTTT.

This clone was counted once. The chain employs TRBV4-1 and TRBJ2-7, with 8 bases matching TRBD1. V gave up 1 base and J gave up 3 bases; unmatched junction bases: 8. Germline V CDR1 and CDR2: MGHRA, YSYEKL. The CDR3 is made up of 16 amino acids. CDR3 sequence: CASSQGPGQALYEQYF. CDR3 coding DNA: TGCGCCAGCAGCCAAGGTCCGGGACAGGCTCTCTACGAGCAGTACTTC.

This clone appeared once. CDR3 residues: CASLITPSYEQYF. CDR3 DNA: TGTGCCAGCTTAATCACACCTTCCTACGAGCAGTACTTC. This rearrangement joins TRBV2 to TRBJ2-7; no definite D call. CDR3 length: 13 amino acids. Germline CDR1 SNHLY, CDR2 FYNNEI. Between the trimmed V and J ends, which lost 8 bases and 1 base, there was a span of 12 bases.

The chain recombines TRBV27 with TRBJ2-5, with 10 nucleotides matching TRBD2. V dropped 3 bases and J dropped 2; count of bases not matched to a gene: 3. This CDR3 comprises 15 residues. Germline V gene lookup returns CDR1 MNHEY and CDR2 SMNVEV (reference sequence). This CDR3 is CASSLTSGPQETQYF. In nucleotides, the CDR3 is TGTGCCAGCAGTTTGACTAGCGGGCCTCAAGAGACCCAGTACTTC.

This clone appeared a single time. The chain has TRBV11-2 and TRBJ2-3; D perhaps matches TRBD2 (6 bases). Trimming cost V 1 base and J 6 bases, with 14 bases left between them. The CDR3 spans 15 residues. Germline V gene data show CDR1 as SGHAT and CDR2 as FQNNGV. In DNA, the CDR3 is TGTGCCAGCAGCTTAGGGAGACTAGGGTTGGATACGCAGTATTTT. Amino acid sequence: CASSLGRLGLDTQYF.

The chain links TRBV9 to TRBJ2-7; D is unclear. V lost 0 bases to trimming and J lost 0 bases, with 10 bases between them. The CDR3 runs to 15 residues. CDR1 and CDR2 from the germline V gene are SGDLS and YYNGEE. CDR3 DNA: TGTGCCAGCAGCGTAGAGGCGGCAGGCTCCTACGAGCAGTACTTC. Protein: CASSVEAAGSYEQYF.

The chain combines TRBV5-4 with TRBJ2-7; D remains ambiguous. Trimming shortened V by 4 bases and J by 3 bases, and 8 bases separated the two germline ends. The V gene's germline CDR1 is SGHNT and CDR2 YYREEE (reference sequence). CDR3 size: 12 residues. In DNA, the CDR3 is TGTGCCAGCAGCGTGAACAACTACGAGCAGTACTTC. Amino acid sequence: CASSVNNYEQYF.

V gene TRBV10-2 combines with J gene TRBJ2-7; 7 nucleotides match TRBD2. The junction had 3 bases not matched to a gene; V was cut back by 4 bases and J by 3 bases. Germline loops: CDR1 WSHSY, CDR2 SAAADI. The CDR3 length is 13 residues. CDR3 residues: CASSASGIYEQYF. CDR3 nucleotides: TGCGCCAGCAGTGCTAGCGGAATCTACGAGCAGTACTTC.

CDR3 loop: CASSLRGQGVVDYGYTF. In nucleotides, the CDR3 is TGTGCCAGCTCACTGCGGGGACAGGGGGTAGTTGACTATGGCTACACCTTC. The chain employs TRBV11-3 and TRBJ1-2; 11 nucleotides line up with TRBD1. The CDR3 loop spans 17 amino acids. CDR1 SGHNT and CDR2 YENEEA come from the germline V gene. The V gene end was trimmed by 8 bases and the J gene end by 3 bases; junction bases not matched to a gene: 14.

This chain uses TRBV5-1 with TRBJ2-5; D is possibly TRBD1 (5 bases). The V end was cut by 7 bases, the J end by 4 bases, with 11 bases between. The germline V gene encodes CDR1 SGHRS and CDR2 YFSETQ. The CDR3 loop spans 12 amino acids. Here the CDR3 DNA reads TGCGCCAGCGATCAGGGTGGAGAGACCCAGTACTTC. Its protein is CASDQGGETQYF.

This clone was detected only a few times. The V call is TRBV20-1, the J call TRBJ1-1, with unresolved D. The CDR3 has 9 residues. Germline V gene lookup returns CDR1 DFQATT and CDR2 SNEGSKA (reference sequence). V lost 6 bases and J 5 bases, leaving 4 bases between the germline ends. The CDR3 protein is CSAGTEAFF. The CDR3 DNA reads as TGCAGTGCGGGGACTGAAGCTTTCTTT.

The chain joins TRBV11-2 to TRBJ2-7; no definite D call. The germline gives CDR1 SGHAT, CDR2 FQNNGV. Trimming removed 5 bases at V and 3 bases at J, with 8 bases between. The CDR3 spans 12 residues. As DNA, the CDR3 is TGTGCCAGCAGCGCCACGGACTACGAGCAGTACTTC. Translating gives CASSATDYEQYF.